This note documents a single T cell receptor (beta chain) sequence. Enrolled through a virtual design, the participants were between 18 and 89 years of age and came from 24 US areas. This CDR3 spans 15 amino acids. V lost 7 bases to trimming and J lost 10 bases; unmatched junction nucleotides: 14. CDR1 SNHLY and CDR2 FYNNEI come from the germline V gene. Method: immunoSEQ multiplex PCR; TCRdb's copy keeps in-frame clones and lacks some. The sample lists fewer than 450,000 clones; 70% to 90% were seen once. The data derive from a study of blood T cell repertoires in COVID-19. At the level of the study: Nucleic acid was either cDNA or gDNA, and it came from T cells, B-cell-depleted T cells, or PBMCs.

This clonotype originated in a middle-aged woman with acute COVID-19. The specimen was PBMCs or T cells enriched from blood (not recorded which). This chain joins TRBV2 and TRBJ2-4, with 9 bases lining up with TRBD1. CDR3 protein: CASIQDRGLQWIQYF. The CDR3 DNA is TGTGCCAGCATCCAGGACAGGGGCCTACAATGGATTCAGTACTTC.